The clone carrying this T cell receptor (beta chain) was observed a single time. Its antigen remains unidentified. Treatment here: 19 received Ad26.COV2.S at low or high dose, single or two shots; roughly five received placebo; per-sample allocation not given. Sampling was done on day 63 after the first vaccine or placebo injection. The data belong to a study of Ad26.COV2.S vaccination and SARS-CoV-2 variants. Study overall: Sample donor was a member of the COV1001 Ad26.COV2.S trial arm.

The CDR3 consists of 15 residues. Generated by immunoSEQ multiplex PCR, the TCRdb table keeps only in-frame clones and is missing some. In the table there are fewer than 400,000 clones, 75% to 90% of which are singletons. General study results and limits: While placebo recipients had lower spike-specific TCR breadth, vaccine recipients had more. It was found that vaccine and placebo recipients had similar non-spike TCR breadth.

The sequence came from a person between 18 and 65 years old who received the Ad26.COV2.S COVID-19 vaccine or a placebo. Sequencing used peripheral blood, obtained in a trial of Ad26.COV2.S vaccine versus placebo. This chain uses TRBV21-1 with TRBJ1-1. TRBV21-1 is deemed a pseudogene. The CDR3 region has the DNA TGTGCCAGCAGCAAAGTTGGCCAGCCGAACACTGAAGCTTTCTTT. It specifies CASSKVGQPNTEAFF.